Listed below are T cell receptor beta chains from one sample, sequenced in a study of T-cell memory formation after mild COVID-19. Using its own MiXCR run on the 5' RACE reads, TCRdb lists one record per CDR3 protein. The sample holds about 610,000 distinct CDR3 sequences; 15% to 20% are singletons and the top ten take 8.1%. Sequencing was done on a sample of PBMCs or a T cell subset sorted from them (not recorded which). The receptors were gathered from an adult woman who had mild COVID-19 (a few samples of this study predate the infection). Cell type and time point are not known. Each CDR3 is given with its conserved first and last residue. The D gene is left open where the match is weak. The size of a clone is reported for some rows only, either as once, few or many, or as a class for expanded clones.

D	V	J	size	DNA	CDR3
TRBD1	TRBV5-1	TRBJ2-2	-	TGCGCCAGCAGCGCGCAGGGGGCCGGGACCAACACCGGGGAGCTGTTTTTT	CASSAQGAGTNTGELFF
TRBD1	TRBV14	TRBJ1-2	-	TGTGCCAGCAGTTCCATGACAGGGGGGCTTCTCTATGGCTACACCTTC	CASSSMTGGLLYGYTF
-	TRBV5-5	TRBJ1-3	-	TGTGCCAGCAGCTTGATACCGAGCCCTGGAAACACCATATATTTT	CASSLIPSPGNTIYF
-	TRBV12-3/TRBV12-4	TRBJ1-2	-	TGTGCCAGCAGTTTAGAAGTCAGGGACTATGGCTACACCTTC	CASSLEVRDYGYTF
-	TRBV14	TRBJ1-1	few	TGTGCCAGCAGCCAAGACGGGGACACTGAAGCTTTCTTT	CASSQDGDTEAFF
-	TRBV2	TRBJ2-1	-	TGTGCCAGCAGTGAAATAAGCGTGTCCTACAATGAGCAGTTCTTC	CASSEISVSYNEQFF
TRBD2	TRBV7-2	TRBJ2-1	-	TGTGCCAGCAGCCCCGTTAGCGGGAGAAATGAGCAGTTCTTC	CASSPVSGRNEQFF
-	TRBV7-9	TRBJ2-2	-	TGTGCCAGCAGCCCCTCTACGGGAGAGGGAGCCGGGGAGCTGTTTTTT	CASSPSTGEGAGELFF
-	TRBV7-2	TRBJ2-7	-	TGTGCCAGCAGCTTAGCGGGGGCGGGGAGTTCCTACGAGCAGTACTTC	CASSLAGAGSSYEQYF
-	TRBV6-2/TRBV6-3	TRBJ2-7	-	TGTGCCAGCAGTTACTCGAGGAACAACGGGCGCTACGAGCAGTACTTC	CASSYSRNNGRYEQYF
TRBD2	TRBV30	TRBJ2-3	-	TGTGCCTGGAGTGGGCTAGCGGGGTCCGTAGGTACGCAGTATTTT	CAWSGLAGSVGTQYF
TRBD2	TRBV19	TRBJ2-3	few	TGTGCCAGTAGTTCCCGACTAGCGGGGGGGCATCTTAGAGATACGCAGTATTTT	CASSSRLAGGHLRDTQYF
-	TRBV4-1	TRBJ1-1	-	TGCGCCAGCAGCCTCGTCCGGGCCCGAGGGGGGAACACTGAAGCTTTCTTT	CASSLVRARGGNTEAFF
TRBD1	TRBV25-1	TRBJ1-1	-	TGTGCCAGCAGTTGGTCAGGGGGTAACACTGAAGCTTTCTTT	CASSWSGGNTEAFF
TRBD1	TRBV7-9	TRBJ1-6	few	TGTGCCATAGGGGGGACAGACGTAAGCTCCTATAATTCACCCCTCCACTTT	CAIGGTDVSSYNSPLHF
TRBD1	TRBV27	TRBJ1-1	-	TGTGCCAGCCGGGATTTTGGGGACAGGGGAACTGAAGCTTTCTTT	CASRDFGDRGTEAFF
TRBD2	TRBV7-8	TRBJ2-1	few	TGTGCCAGCAGCTTTAGCACTAGCGGGATTTTTGAGCAGTTCTTC	CASSFSTSGIFEQFF
-	TRBV6-2/TRBV6-3	TRBJ2-1	-	TGTGCCAGCAGTTGGGACGGGCCCTCATACAATGAGCAGTTCTTC	CASSWDGPSYNEQFF
-	TRBV29-1	TRBJ1-1	few	TGCAGCGTGTTCCAGGGGTCTGAAGCTTTCTTT	CSVFQGSEAFF
-	TRBV2	TRBJ1-1	few	TGTGCCAGCAGTGAAGCGCTTCTGGGGGGGCCTATGAACACTGAAGCTTTCTTT	CASSEALLGGPMNTEAFF
-	TRBV25-1	TRBJ2-3	-	TGTGCCAGCAGTCTTCCGGGACACCTCACAGATACGCAGTATTTT	CASSLPGHLTDTQYF
-	TRBV12-3/TRBV12-4	TRBJ2-5	few	TGTGCCAGCAGCGCCCGCAGTGAGGGATGGGAGACCCAGTACTTC	CASSARSEGWETQYF
-	TRBV20-1	TRBJ1-5	few	TGCAGTGCTCCCTTACGGGGTTCGGGTCAGCCCCAGCATTTT	CSAPLRGSGQPQHF
TRBD2	TRBV7-6	TRBJ2-3	-	TGTGCCAGCAGCTTACACGGGGGGAGCACAGATACGCAGTATTTT	CASSLHGGSTDTQYF
-	TRBV7-9	TRBJ2-7	-	TGTGCCAGCAGCTCCATAGAAGCCTCCTACGAGCAGTACTTC	CASSSIEASYEQYF
TRBD2	TRBV9	TRBJ2-3	-	TGTGCCAGCAGCTCAAGAGCGGGAGATTTCACAGATACGCAGTATTTT	CASSSRAGDFTDTQYF
TRBD1	TRBV12-3/TRBV12-4	TRBJ2-6	-	TGTGCCAGCAGATCCGGGACAGGCCTAACGCCCTCTGGGGCCAACGTCCTGACTTTC	CASRSGTGLTPSGANVLTF
-	TRBV19	TRBJ1-3	-	TGTGCCAGTAGTAGACTTACAGATACCTCTGGAAACACCATATATTTT	CASSRLTDTSGNTIYF
-	TRBV9	TRBJ2-3	few	TGTGCCAGCAGCAAGACAGGATTCGATACGCAGTATTTT	CASSKTGFDTQYF
-	TRBV12-3/TRBV12-4	TRBJ1-2	-	TGTGCCAGCAGTTTCGGACAAGTCAAGGGTGGCTACACCTTC	CASSFGQVKGGYTF
-	TRBV6-2/TRBV6-3	TRBJ2-7	few	TGTGCCAGCAGTTACTCGAAACAGCGGGCCACCTACGAGCAGTACTTC	CASSYSKQRATYEQYF
-	TRBV20-1	TRBJ2-1	-	TGCAGTGCTTCCCGGAGGGTGGGCACAAGCTCCTACAATGAGCAGTTCTTC	CSASRRVGTSSYNEQFF
-	TRBV28	TRBJ1-1	-	TGTGCCAGCAGTCTCACCTACAAGTCTTCCACTGAAGCTTTCTTT	CASSLTYKSSTEAFF
-	TRBV7-2	TRBJ2-1	-	TGTGCCAGCAGCTCAGCAAGGGACAATGAGCAGTTCTTC	CASSSARDNEQFF
-	TRBV7-9	TRBJ1-2	many	TGTGCCAGCAGTTTGGGGGGTGATGGCTACACCTTC	CASSLGGDGYTF
-	TRBV6-6	TRBJ1-1	few	TGTGCCAGCAGTTATTGTGTTATCGAGGCTTGCGCTGAAGCTTTCTTT	CASSYCVIEACAEAFF
-	TRBV2	TRBJ1-1	few	TGTGCCAGCCTAAGGTCGGGGGCTGAAGCTTTCTTT	CASLRSGAEAFF
TRBD2	TRBV4-2	TRBJ2-7	few	TGTGCCAGCATCCACGTTACTAGCGGGAGAGTGGTCTCCTACGAGCAGTACTTC	CASIHVTSGRVVSYEQYF
-	TRBV5-6	TRBJ2-2	-	TGTGCCAGCAGTGCGAGCAGGGAGCTGTTTTTT	CASSASRELFF
TRBD1	TRBV19	TRBJ1-4	-	TGTGCCAGTAGTACTCGGGCGACAGGGGGGCATGAAAAACTGTTTTTT	CASSTRATGGHEKLFF
-	TRBV4-1	TRBJ2-1	-	TGCGCCAGCAGCCAGTCTTTGGGGCTGCGCAATGAGCAGTTCTTC	CASSQSLGLRNEQFF
-	TRBV7-6	TRBJ2-2	few	TGTGCCAGCAGCCTCCAAGGATACGGAAAGCTGTTTTTT	CASSLQGYGKLFF
-	TRBV10-3	TRBJ1-5	once	TGTGCCATCAGTGAGTATGGCGGGATCCAGCCCCAGCATTTT	CAISEYGGIQPQHF
TRBD1	TRBV27	TRBJ2-4	few	TGTGCCAGCGCCCCCCCGGCACAGGGGATCCATTTAGCCAAAAACATTCAGTACTTC	CASAPPAQGIHLAKNIQYF
TRBD2	TRBV20-1	TRBJ2-7	-	TGCAGTGCTCTACTAGCGGGAGGGCCTTACGAGCAGTACTTC	CSALLAGGPYEQYF
-	TRBV5-1	TRBJ2-7	-	TGCGCCAGCAGTGCTGGCACCTCACCCGAGCAGTACTTC	CASSAGTSPEQYF
TRBD2	TRBV18	TRBJ2-7	-	TGTGCCAGCTCACCAGCCGGGACTAGCGGGGTGTACGAGCAGTACTTC	CASSPAGTSGVYEQYF
-	TRBV12-3/TRBV12-4	TRBJ1-6	few	TGTGCCAGCAGTTTAGCCTACTCCTATAATTCACCCCTCCACTTT	CASSLAYSYNSPLHF
TRBD1	TRBV6-1	TRBJ1-5	few	TGTGCCAGCGCTGGGACAGACAATCAGCCCCAGCATTTT	CASAGTDNQPQHF
TRBD1	TRBV7-2	TRBJ1-1	-	TGTGCCAGCAGCTTACAGGACAGGGTGAACACTGAAGCTTTCTTT	CASSLQDRVNTEAFF
TRBD2	TRBV12-3/TRBV12-4	TRBJ2-1	few	TGTGCCAGCAGTTTAACCCTTTGGGCGGGAGATCGGTACAATGAGCAGTTCTTC	CASSLTLWAGDRYNEQFF
-	TRBV5-5	TRBJ2-3	few	TGTGCCAGCAGCTTGTTGGTCGGAGGCACAGATACGCAGTATTTT	CASSLLVGGTDTQYF
-	TRBV7-2	TRBJ2-6	few	TGTGCCAGCAGCCCCGGACTGTCAGCCAACGTCCTGACTTTC	CASSPGLSANVLTF